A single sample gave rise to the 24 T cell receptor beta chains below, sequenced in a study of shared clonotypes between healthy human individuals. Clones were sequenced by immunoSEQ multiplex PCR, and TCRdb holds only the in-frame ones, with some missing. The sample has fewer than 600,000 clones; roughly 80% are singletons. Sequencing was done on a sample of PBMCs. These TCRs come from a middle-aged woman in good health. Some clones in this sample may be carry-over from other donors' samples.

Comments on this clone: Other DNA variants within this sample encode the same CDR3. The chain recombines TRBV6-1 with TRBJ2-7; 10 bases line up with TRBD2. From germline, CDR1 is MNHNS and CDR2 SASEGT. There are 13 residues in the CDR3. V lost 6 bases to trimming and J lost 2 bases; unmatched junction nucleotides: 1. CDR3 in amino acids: CASRLAGTYEQYF. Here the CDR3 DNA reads TGTGCCAGCAGACTAGCGGGGACCTACGAGCAGTACTTC.

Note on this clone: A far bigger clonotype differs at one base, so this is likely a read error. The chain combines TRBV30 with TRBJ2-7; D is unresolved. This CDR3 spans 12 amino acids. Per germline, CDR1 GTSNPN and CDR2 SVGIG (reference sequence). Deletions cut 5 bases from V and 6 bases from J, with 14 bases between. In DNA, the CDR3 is TGTGCCTGGGGTGGAAGTGCCCCCGAGCAGTACTTC. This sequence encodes CAWGGSAPEQYF.

The CDR3 here is CASSLGGGRAATDTQYF. In DNA form, the CDR3 reads TGTGCCAGCAGCTTAGGTGGAGGCAGGGCGGCCACAGATACGCAGTATTTT. The chain joins TRBV7-2 to TRBJ2-3; D may correspond to TRBD1 or TRBD2 (5 bases each). The CDR3 spans 17 residues. CDR1 and CDR2 (germline): SGHTA, FQGNSA. Deletions cut 1 base from V and 2 bases from J, with 16 bases between. The variable domain in full, with the rest retrieved from reference TRBV7-2 and TRBJ2-3, is GAGVSQSPSNKVTEKGKDVELRCDPISGHTALYWYRQSLGQGLEFLIYFQGNSAPDKSGLPSDRFSAERTGGSVSTLTIQRTQQEDSAVYLCASSLGGGRAATDTQYFGPGTRLTVL.

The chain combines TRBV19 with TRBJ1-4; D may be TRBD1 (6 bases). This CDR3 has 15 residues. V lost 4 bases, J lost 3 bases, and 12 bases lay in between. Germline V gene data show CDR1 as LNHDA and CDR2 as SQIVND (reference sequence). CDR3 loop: CASSNSGAPNEKLFF. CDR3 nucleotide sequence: TGTGCCAGTAGTAACTCGGGGGCCCCTAATGAAAAACTGTTTTTT.

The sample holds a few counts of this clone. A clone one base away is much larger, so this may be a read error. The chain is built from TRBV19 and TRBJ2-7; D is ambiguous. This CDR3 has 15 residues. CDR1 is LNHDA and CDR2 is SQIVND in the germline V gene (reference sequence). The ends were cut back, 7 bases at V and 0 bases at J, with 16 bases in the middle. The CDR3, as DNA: TGTGCCAGTAATAGCCGAAGCGCATCCTCCTACGAGCAGTACTTC. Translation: CASNSRSASSYEQYF.

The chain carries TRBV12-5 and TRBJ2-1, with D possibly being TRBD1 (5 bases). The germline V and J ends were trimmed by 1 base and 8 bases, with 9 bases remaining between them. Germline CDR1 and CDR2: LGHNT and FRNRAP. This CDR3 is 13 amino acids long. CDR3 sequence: CASGLDRTHEQFF. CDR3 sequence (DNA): TGTGCTAGTGGTTTGGATCGGACACATGAGCAGTTCTTC. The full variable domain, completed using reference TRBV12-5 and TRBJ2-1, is DARVTQTPRHKVTEMGQEVTMRCQPILGHNTVFWYRQTMMQGLELLAYFRNRAPLDDSGMPKDRFSAEMPDATLATLKIQPSEPRDSAVYFCASGLDRTHEQFFGPGTRLTVL.

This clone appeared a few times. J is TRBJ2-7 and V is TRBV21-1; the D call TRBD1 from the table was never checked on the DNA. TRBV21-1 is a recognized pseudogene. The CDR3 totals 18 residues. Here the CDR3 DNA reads TGTGCCAGCAGCAAAGTTAAAGGTGGGGCAGGGATCTCCTACGAGCAGTACTTC. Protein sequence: CASSKVKGGAGISYEQYF.

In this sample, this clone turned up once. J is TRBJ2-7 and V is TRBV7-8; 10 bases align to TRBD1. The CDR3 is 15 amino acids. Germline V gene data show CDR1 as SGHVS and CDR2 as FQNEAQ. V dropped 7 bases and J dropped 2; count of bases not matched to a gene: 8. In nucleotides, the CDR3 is TGTGCCAGCACCCAAGGGACAGGGGCCCCCTACGAGCAGTACTTC. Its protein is CASTQGTGAPYEQYF.

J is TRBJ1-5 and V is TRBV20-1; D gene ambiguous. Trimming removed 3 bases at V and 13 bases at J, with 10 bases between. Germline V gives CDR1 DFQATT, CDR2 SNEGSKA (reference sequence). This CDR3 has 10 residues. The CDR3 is CSASNGRQHF. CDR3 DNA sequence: TGCAGTGCTAGTAATGGACGGCAGCATTTT.

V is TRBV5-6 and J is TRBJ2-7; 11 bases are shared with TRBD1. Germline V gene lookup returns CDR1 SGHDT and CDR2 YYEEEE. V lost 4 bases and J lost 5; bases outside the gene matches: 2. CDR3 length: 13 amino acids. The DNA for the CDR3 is TGTGCCAGCAGCCGGACAGGGGGCCACGAGCAGTACTTC. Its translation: CASSRTGGHEQYF.

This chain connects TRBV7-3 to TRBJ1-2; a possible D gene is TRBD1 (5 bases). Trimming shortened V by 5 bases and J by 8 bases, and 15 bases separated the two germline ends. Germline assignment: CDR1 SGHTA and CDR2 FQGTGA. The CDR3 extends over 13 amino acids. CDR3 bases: TGTGCCAGCAGCCCAGGGTGGGGCCGGGGCTACACCTTC. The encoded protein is CASSPGWGRGYTF.

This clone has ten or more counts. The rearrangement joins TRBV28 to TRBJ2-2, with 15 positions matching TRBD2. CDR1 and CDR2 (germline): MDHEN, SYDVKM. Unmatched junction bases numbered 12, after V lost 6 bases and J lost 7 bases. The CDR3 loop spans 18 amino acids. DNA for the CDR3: TGTGCCAGCAGGCCCTCAGGACTAGCGGGAGGGCCCCTCGGGGAGCTGTTTTTT. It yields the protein CASRPSGLAGGPLGELFF.

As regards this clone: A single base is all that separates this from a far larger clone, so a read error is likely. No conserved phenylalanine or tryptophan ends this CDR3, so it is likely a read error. The CDR3 DNA reads TGCGCCAGCAGGGACAGGGTGAACACCGGGGAGCTGTTTTCT. Its protein is CASRDRVNTGELFS. The rearrangement joins TRBV5-1 to TRBJ2-2; 8 bases are a match to TRBD1. The CDR3 is made up of 14 amino acids. V trimming: 5 bases; J trimming: 1 base; junction bases outside the gene matches: 1. Germline-derived CDR1 and CDR2 are SGHRS and YFSETQ.

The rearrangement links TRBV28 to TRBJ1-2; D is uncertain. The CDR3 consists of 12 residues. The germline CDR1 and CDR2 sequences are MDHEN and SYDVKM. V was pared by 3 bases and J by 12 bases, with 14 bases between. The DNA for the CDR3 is TGTGCCAGCAGTTTCCCGGGCCGGGTGAACACCTTC. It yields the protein CASSFPGRVNTF.

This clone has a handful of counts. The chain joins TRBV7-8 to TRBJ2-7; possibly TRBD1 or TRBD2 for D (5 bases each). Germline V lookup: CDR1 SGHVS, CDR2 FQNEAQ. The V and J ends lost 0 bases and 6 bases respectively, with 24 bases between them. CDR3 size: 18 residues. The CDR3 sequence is CASSLARPGRWQGSEQYF. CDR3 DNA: TGTGCCAGCAGCTTAGCGCGTCCGGGACGGTGGCAAGGAAGCGAGCAGTACTTC.

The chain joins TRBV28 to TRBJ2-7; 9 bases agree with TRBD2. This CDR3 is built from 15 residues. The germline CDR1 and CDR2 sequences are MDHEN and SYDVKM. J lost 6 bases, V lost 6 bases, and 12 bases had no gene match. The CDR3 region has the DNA TGTGCCAGCAGCCTCCAGCGGGAGGTCCTCCCCGAGCAGTACTTC. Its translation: CASSLQREVLPEQYF.

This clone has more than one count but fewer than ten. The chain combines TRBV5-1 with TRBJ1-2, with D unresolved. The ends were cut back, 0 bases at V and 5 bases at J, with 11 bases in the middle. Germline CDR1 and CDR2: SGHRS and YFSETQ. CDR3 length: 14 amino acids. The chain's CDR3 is CASSLGFGDYGYTF. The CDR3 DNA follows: TGCGCCAGCAGCTTGGGGTTTGGGGATTATGGCTACACCTTC.

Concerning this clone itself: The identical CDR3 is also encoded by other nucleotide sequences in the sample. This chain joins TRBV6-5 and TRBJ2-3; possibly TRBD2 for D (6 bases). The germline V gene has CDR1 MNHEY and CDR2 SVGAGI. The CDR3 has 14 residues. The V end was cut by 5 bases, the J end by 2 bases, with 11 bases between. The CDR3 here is CASSPGLATDTQYF. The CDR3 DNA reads TGTGCCAGCAGTCCGGGACTGGCCACAGATACGCAGTATTTT.

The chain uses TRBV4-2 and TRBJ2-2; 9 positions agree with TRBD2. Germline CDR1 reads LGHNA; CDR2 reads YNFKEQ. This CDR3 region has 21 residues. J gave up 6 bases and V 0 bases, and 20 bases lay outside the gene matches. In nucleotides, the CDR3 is TGTGCCAGCAGCCAAGATGCCGAGCGGGAGGTAATTTTTATAGAGGCCGGGGAGCTGTTTTTT. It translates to CASSQDAEREVIFIEAGELFF.

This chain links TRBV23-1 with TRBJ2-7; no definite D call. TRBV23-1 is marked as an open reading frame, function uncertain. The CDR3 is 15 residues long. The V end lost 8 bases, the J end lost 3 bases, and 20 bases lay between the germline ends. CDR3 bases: TGCGCCAGCCTGTCCCTTCTGCCCAATCACTACGAGCAGTACTTC. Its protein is CASLSLLPNHYEQYF.

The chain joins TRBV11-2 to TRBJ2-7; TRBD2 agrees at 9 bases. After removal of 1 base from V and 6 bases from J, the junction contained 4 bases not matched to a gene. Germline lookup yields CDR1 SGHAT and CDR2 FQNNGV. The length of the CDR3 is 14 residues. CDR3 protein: CASSLVDSGSEQYF. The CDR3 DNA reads TGTGCCAGCAGCTTAGTTGATAGCGGGAGCGAGCAGTACTTC.

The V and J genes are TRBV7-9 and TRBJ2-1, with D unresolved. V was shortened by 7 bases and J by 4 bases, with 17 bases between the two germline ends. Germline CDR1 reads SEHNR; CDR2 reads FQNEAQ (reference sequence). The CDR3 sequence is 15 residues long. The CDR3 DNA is TGTGCCAGCATCAGCTTTCCCGACTTTTACAATGAGCAGTTCTTC. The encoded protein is CASISFPDFYNEQFF.

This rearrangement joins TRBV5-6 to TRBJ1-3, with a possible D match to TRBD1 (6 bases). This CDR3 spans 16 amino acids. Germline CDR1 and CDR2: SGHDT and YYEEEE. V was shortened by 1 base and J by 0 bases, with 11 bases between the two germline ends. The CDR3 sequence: CASSLPGANSGNTIYF. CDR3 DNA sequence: TGTGCCAGCAGCTTGCCGGGGGCGAACTCTGGAAACACCATATATTTT.

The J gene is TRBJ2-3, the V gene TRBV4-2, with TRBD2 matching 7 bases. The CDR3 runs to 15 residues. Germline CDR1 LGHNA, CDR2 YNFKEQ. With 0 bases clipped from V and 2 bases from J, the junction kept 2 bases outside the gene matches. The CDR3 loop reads CASSQDGDYTDTQYF. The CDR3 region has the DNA TGTGCCAGCAGCCAAGATGGGGACTACACAGATACGCAGTATTTT.